This T cell receptor beta chain was retrieved from a study of molecular identifiers for immune sequencing clone quantification. Study findings and constraints: Clones that exceeded 20 RNA copies held over 98% of effector molecules, yet under 1% in naive cells.

Concerning this clonotype itself: Its antigen is unidentified. A single base separates this from a much larger clone, so it may be a read error.

TCRdb called the PCR reads again in MiXCR, with one record for every CDR3 protein. The data show about 97,000 distinct CDR3 sequences, with 20% to 25% seen just once and under 1% held by the top ten. Using 10%, 30% or 50% RNA, naive CD8 libraries were derived from approximately 20,000 to 1,000,000 sorted cells. Naive CD8 T cells were picked out by sorting for CD8+CD4-CCR7+CD45RA+. Germline V gene lookup returns CDR1 SGHVS and CDR2 FNYEAQ. This CDR3 has 14 residues. The material sequenced was naive CD8+ T cells from blood, with Jurkat cell RNA spiked in. Specified subset: FACS-sorted CD8+CD4-CCR7+CD45RA+ naive T cells. This sequence was found in a human donor in good health. Some libraries in this study had Jurkat cell RNA spiked in. The chain links TRBV7-6 to TRBJ2-7, with D possibly matching TRBD2 (6 bases). The CDR3 DNA is TGTGCCACCGTGGACTTGCTGCGGGGCTACGAGCGGTACTTC. Encoded protein: CATVDLLRGYERYF.